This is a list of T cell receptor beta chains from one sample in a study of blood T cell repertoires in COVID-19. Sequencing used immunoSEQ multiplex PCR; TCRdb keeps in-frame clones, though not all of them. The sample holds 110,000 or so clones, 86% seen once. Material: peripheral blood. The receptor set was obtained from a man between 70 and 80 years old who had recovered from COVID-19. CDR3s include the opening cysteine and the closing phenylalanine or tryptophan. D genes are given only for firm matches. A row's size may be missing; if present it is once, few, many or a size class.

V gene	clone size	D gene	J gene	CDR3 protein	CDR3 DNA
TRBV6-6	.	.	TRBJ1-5	CASTGRVSNQPQHF	TGTGCCAGCACAGGGAGGGTTAGCAATCAGCCCCAGCATTTT
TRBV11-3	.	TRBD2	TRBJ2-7	CASSLRGSGGHEQYF	TGTGCCAGCAGCTTAAGAGGTTCGGGGGGACACGAGCAGTACTTC
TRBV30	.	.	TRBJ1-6	CAWSVAQGIYNSPLHF	TGTGCCTGGAGTGTAGCACAGGGAATCTATAATTCACCCCTCCACTTT
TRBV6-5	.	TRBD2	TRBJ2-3	CASSYGTSSDTQYF	TGTGCCAGCAGTTACGGGACTAGTTCCGATACGCAGTATTTT
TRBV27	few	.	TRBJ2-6	CASSIRSGGANVLTF	TGTGCCAGCAGTATCAGGAGCGGGGGGGCCAACGTCCTGACTTTC
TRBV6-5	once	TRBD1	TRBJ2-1	CASIRDRGTGEQFF	TGTGCCAGTATCAGGGACAGGGGGACGGGTGAGCAGTTCTTC
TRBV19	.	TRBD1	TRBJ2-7	CASSPGTGPNEQYF	TGTGCCAGTAGTCCCGGGACAGGGCCAAACGAGCAGTACTTC
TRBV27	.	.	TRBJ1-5	CASSLRANRGGDQPQHF	TGTGCCAGCAGTTTAAGGGCTAACAGAGGGGGAGATCAGCCCCAGCATTTT
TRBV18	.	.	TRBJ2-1	CASSRGGVREEQFF	TGTGCCAGCTCACGTGGTGGGGTTAGGGAGGAGCAGTTCTTC
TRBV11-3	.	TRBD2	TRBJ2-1	CASSLGGTSGGRSSYNEQFF	TGTGCCAGCAGCTTAGGCGGGACTAGCGGGGGCCGAAGCTCCTACAATGAGCAGTTCTTC
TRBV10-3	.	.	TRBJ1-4	CAINGGLNEKLFF	TGTGCCATCAATGGGGGACTCAATGAAAAACTGTTTTTT
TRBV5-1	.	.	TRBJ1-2	CASSLATGNGYTF	TGCGCCAGCAGCTTGGCCACAGGGAATGGCTACACCTTC
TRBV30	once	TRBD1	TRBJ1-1	CAWSRGGPRGTEAFF	TGTGCCTGGAGTCGAGGGGGCCCGCGGGGCACTGAAGCTTTCTTT
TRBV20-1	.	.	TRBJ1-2	CSARGNGGYTF	TGCAGTGCTAGAGGGAACGGGGGCTACACCTTC
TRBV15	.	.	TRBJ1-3	CATSRDRAITGNTIYF	TGTGCCACCAGCAGAGACAGGGCGATTACAGGAAACACCATATATTTT
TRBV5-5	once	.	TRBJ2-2	CASRFGGTGELFF	TGTGCCAGCAGGTTTGGAGGGACCGGGGAGCTGTTTTTT
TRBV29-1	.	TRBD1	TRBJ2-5	CSVRTGDKTQYF	TGCAGCGTAAGGACAGGGGATAAGACCCAGTACTTC
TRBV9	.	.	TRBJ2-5	CASSVGSAGYQETQYF	TGTGCCAGCAGCGTAGGGTCCGCGGGATACCAAGAGACCCAGTACTTC
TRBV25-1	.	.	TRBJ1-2	CASSEADKKSYGYTF	TGTGCCAGCAGTGAAGCTGACAAGAAGTCCTATGGCTACACCTTC
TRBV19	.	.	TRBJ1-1	CASRRGEALEAFF	TGTGCCAGTAGGCGCGGGGAGGCGTTAGAAGCTTTCTTT
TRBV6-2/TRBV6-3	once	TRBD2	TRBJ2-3	CASSLGLAGVGTDTQYF	TGTGCCAGCAGTTTGGGACTAGCGGGAGTAGGGACAGATACGCAGTATTTT
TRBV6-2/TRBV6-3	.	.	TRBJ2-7	CASSSPFGAYEQYF	TGTGCCAGCAGTTCCCCCTTTGGAGCCTACGAGCAGTACTTC
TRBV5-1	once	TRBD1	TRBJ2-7	CASSSAGQGVHEQYF	TGCGCCAGCAGCTCTGCGGGACAGGGGGTTCACGAGCAGTACTTC
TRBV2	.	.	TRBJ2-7	CASRGTYYEGEQYF	TGTGCCAGCAGAGGGACATACTACGAGGGCGAGCAGTACTTC
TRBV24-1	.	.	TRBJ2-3	CATSPGTDTQYF	TGTGCCACCAGTCCGGGCACAGATACGCAGTATTTT
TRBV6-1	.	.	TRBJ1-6	CASSELSGMVGSPLHF	TGTGCCAGCAGTGAACTGTCCGGGATGGTTGGTTCACCCCTCCACTTT
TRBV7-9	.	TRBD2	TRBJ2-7	CASSLERDSYEQYF	TGTGCCAGCAGCTTAGAGCGGGACTCCTACGAGCAGTACTTC
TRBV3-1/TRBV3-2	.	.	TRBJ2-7	CASSYPGAYEQYF	TGTGCCAGCAGTTACCCAGGGGCCTACGAGCAGTACTTC
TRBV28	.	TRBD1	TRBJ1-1	CASSPPTGVNTEAFF	TGTGCCAGCAGTCCGCCGACAGGGGTGAACACTGAAGCTTTCTTT
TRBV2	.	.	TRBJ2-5	CAGLRGFLETQYF	TGTGCCGGACTACGAGGGTTCTTGGAGACCCAGTACTTC
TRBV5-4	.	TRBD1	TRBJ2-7	CASSPTGTASSYEQYF	TGTGCCAGCAGCCCGACCGGGACAGCGAGCTCCTACGAGCAGTACTTC
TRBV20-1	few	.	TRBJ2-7	CSASRGYEQYF	TGCAGTGCTTCCAGGGGCTACGAGCAGTACTTC
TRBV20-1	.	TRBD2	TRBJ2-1	CSAQGSGSAFF	TGCAGTGCTCAAGGTAGCGGGAGCGCTTTCTTC
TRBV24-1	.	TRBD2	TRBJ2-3	CATSDLASGISTDTQYF	TGTGCCACCAGTGATTTGGCTAGCGGGATAAGCACAGATACGCAGTATTTT
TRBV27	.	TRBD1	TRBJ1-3	CASSSTGGSGNTIYF	TGTGCCAGCAGCAGCACAGGGGGCTCTGGAAACACCATATATTTT
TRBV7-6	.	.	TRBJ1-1	CASSSVQGPGTEAFF	TGTGCCAGCAGCTCCGTACAGGGCCCGGGAACTGAAGCTTTCTTT
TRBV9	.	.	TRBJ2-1	CASSVDMGRNEQFF	TGTGCCAGCAGCGTAGACATGGGGAGGAATGAGCAGTTCTTC
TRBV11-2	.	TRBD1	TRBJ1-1	CASSPQETGGRTEAFF	TGTGCCAGCAGCCCCCAAGAGACAGGGGGCCGTACTGAAGCTTTCTTT
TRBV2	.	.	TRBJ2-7	CASKREEISSSYEQYF	TGTGCCAGCAAGAGAGAGGAAATTTCGAGCTCCTACGAGCAGTACTTC
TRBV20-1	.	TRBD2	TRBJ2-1	CSASTAGYGGNEQFF	TGCAGTGCTAGTACCGCAGGATACGGGGGGAATGAGCAGTTCTTC
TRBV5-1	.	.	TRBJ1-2	CASSLEAGVGYGYTF	TGCGCCAGCAGCTTGGAGGCAGGGGTGGGCTATGGCTACACCTTC